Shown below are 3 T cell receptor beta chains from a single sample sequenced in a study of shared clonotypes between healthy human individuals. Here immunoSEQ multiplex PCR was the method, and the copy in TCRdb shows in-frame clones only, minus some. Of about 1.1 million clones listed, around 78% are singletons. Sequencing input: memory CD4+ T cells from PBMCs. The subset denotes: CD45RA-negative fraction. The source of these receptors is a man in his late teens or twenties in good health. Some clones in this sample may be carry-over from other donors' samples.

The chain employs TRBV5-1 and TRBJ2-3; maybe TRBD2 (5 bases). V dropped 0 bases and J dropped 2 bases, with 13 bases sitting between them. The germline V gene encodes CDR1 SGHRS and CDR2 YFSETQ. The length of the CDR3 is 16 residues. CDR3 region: CASSLAPAAITDTQYF. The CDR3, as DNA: TGCGCCAGCAGCTTGGCCCCAGCGGCCATCACAGATACGCAGTATTTT.

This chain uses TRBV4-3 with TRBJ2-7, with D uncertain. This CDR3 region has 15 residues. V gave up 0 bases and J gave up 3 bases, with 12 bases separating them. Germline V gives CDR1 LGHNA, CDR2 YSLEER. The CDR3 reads CASSQEPGGYYEQYF. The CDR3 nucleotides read TGCGCCAGCAGCCAAGAGCCCGGCGGTTACTACGAGCAGTACTTC.

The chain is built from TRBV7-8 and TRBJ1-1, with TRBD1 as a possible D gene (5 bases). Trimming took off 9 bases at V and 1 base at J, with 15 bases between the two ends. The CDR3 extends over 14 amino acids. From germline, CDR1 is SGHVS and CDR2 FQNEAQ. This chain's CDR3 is CASGAYTKNTEAFF. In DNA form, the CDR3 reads TGTGCCAGTGGGGCGTACACGAAGAACACTGAAGCTTTCTTT.